This paragraph reports one T cell receptor beta chain. Its antigen is unknown. The PCR used 60 Vbeta and 13 Jbeta primers. TCRdb's table, derived via immunoSEQ multiplex PCR, lists solely in-frame clones and lacks some. This table has approximately 88,000 clones, under 85% appearing once. These data come from a study of cytomegalovirus exposure and HLA in healthy donors. The CDR3 consists of 16 residues. V was shortened by 3 bases and J by 5 bases, with 18 bases between the two germline ends. CDR1 and CDR2 from the germline V gene are SGDLS and YYNGEE. The study's findings and limits: Some TCR beta chains (164 of them) were listed as cytomegalovirus-associated. A few chains linked to CMV were shown in vitro to be specific for CMV antigens.

Regarding donors, all were healthy bone marrow donors. The chain carries TRBV9 and TRBJ1-3, with D uncertain. This receptor was identified in a male donor in good health and CMV-seronegative. Source material: PBMCs. In DNA form, the CDR3 reads TGTGCCAGCAGCGGCCCCTTAGCAGTTGAGAGAAACACCATATATTTT. It specifies CASSGPLAVERNTIYF.